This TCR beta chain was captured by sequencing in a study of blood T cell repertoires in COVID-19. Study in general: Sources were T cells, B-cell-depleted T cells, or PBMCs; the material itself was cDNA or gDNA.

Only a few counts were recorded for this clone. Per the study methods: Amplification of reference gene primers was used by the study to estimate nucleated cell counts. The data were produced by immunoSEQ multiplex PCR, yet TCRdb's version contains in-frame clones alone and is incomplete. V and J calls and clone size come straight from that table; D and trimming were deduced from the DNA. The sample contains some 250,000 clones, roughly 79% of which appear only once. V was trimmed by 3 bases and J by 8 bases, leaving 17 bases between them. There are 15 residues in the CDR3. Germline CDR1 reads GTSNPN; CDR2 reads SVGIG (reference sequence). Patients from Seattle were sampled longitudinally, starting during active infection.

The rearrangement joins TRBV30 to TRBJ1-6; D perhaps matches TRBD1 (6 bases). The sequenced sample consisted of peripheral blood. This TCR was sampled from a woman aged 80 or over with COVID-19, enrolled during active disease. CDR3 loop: CAWRLAGTLDSPLHF. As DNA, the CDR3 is TGTGCCTGGAGACTCGCCGGGACATTAGATTCACCCCTCCACTTT.